This T cell receptor beta chain was captured in a study of blood T cell repertoires in COVID-19. Study summary: Sample material is recorded as cDNA or gDNA derived from T cells, B-cell-depleted T cells, or PBMCs.

As originally analysed: It was from reference gene primer amplification that nucleated cell counts were estimated. Generated by immunoSEQ multiplex PCR, the TCRdb table keeps only in-frame clones and is missing some. Clone size and the V and J calls come from that table; the DNA yielded D and trimming. The sample lists 200,000 to 250,000 clones, about 91% occurring once. The CDR3 has 13 amino acids. V gave up 5 bases and J gave up 5 bases, with 11 bases separating them. CDR1 and CDR2 from the germline V gene are SGHTA and FQGNSA. Sequenced input: peripheral blood. This TCR was sampled from a man between 18 and 35 years old with active or convalescent COVID-19. V is TRBV7-2 and J is TRBJ2-3, with D hard to call. The CDR3 is CASSPLIRDTQYF. Here the CDR3 DNA reads TGTGCCAGCAGCCCCCTAATTCGAGATACGCAGTATTTT.